This TCR beta chain is from a study of T-cell reconstitution after alpha-beta-depleted transplantation in children. General study points: T-cell counts and diversity at one year following transplant were attributed mainly to newly produced T cells.

A note on this clonotype: Its antigen is still unknown.

This CDR3 contains 18 residues. Unique molecular identifiers were built into the TCRbeta library. TCRdb used MiXCR to reprocess the PCR reads, holding one entry per CDR3 protein. The data hold some 300,000 distinct CDR3 sequences, with about 9.5% observed a single time. This sequence was found in a boy in the first two years of life with acute myeloid leukemia, due to receive a stem cell transplant. This sequence joins TRBV12-3 or TRBV12-4 and TRBJ1-3, with no clear D. The sequencing here drew on PBMCs, taken before TCRalphabeta/CD19-depleted stem cell transplant. The CDR3 DNA sequence: TGTACCTTCTGTTTAGCGGATGCGTGGATGCCGGGTGGAAACACCATATATTTT. Protein product: CTFCLADAWMPGGNTIYF.